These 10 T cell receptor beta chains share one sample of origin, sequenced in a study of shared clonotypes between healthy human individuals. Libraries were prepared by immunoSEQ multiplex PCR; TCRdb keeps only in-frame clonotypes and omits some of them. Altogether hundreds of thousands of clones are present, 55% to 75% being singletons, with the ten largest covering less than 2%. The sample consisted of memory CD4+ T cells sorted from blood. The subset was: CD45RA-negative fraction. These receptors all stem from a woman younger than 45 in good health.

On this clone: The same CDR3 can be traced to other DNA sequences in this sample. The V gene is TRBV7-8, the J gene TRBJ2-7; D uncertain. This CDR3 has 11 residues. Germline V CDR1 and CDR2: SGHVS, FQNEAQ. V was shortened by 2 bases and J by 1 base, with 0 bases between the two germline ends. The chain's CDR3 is CASSLSYEQYF. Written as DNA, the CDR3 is TGTGCCAGCAGCTTATCCTACGAGCAGTACTTC.

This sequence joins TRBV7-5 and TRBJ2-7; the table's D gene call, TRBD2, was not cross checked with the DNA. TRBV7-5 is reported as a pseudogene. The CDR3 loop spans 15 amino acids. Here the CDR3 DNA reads TGTGTCAGAAGCTTAGGGAGTGATAGCTCCTACGAGCAGTACTTC. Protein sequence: CVRSLGSDSSYEQYF.

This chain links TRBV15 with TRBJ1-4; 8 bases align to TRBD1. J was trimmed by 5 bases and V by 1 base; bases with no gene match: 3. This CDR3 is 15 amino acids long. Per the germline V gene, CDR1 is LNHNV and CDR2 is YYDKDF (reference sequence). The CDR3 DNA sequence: TGTGCCACCAGCAGAGTGTGGACAGGGAATGAAAAACTGTTTTTT. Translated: CATSRVWTGNEKLFF. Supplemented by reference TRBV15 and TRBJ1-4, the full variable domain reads DAMVIQNPRYQVTQFGKPVTLSCSQTLNHNVMYWYQQKSSQAPKLLFHYYDKDFNNEADTPDNFQSRRPNTSFCFLDIRSPGLGDTAMYLCATSRVWTGNEKLFFGSGTQLSVL.

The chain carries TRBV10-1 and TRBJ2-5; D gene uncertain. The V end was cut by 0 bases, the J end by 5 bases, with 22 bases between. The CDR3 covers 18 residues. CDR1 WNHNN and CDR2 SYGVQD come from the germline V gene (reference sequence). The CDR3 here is CASSESRIGSPILETQYF. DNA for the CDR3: TGCGCCAGCAGTGAGTCGAGGATAGGTAGCCCGATTCTGGAGACCCAGTACTTC.

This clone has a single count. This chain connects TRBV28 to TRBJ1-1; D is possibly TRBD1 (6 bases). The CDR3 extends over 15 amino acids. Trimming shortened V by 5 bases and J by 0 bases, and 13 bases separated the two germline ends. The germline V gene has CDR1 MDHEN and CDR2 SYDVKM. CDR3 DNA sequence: TGTGCCAGCAGTGGGGAGACAGGTCTGAACACTGAAGCTTTCTTT. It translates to CASSGETGLNTEAFF.

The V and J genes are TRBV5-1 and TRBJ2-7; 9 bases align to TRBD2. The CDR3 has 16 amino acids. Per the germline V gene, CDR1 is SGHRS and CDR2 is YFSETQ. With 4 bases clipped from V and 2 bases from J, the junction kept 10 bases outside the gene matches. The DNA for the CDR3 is TGCGCCAGCAGCCGGGGAACGGCGGGAGGGACCTACGAGCAGTACTTC. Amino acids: CASSRGTAGGTYEQYF. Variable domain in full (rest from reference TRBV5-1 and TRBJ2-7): KAGVTQTPRYLIKTRGQQVTLSCSPISGHRSVSWYQQTPGQGLQFLFEYFSETQRNKGNFPGRFSGRQFSNSRSEMNVSTLELGDSALYLCASSRGTAGGTYEQYFGPGTRLTVT.

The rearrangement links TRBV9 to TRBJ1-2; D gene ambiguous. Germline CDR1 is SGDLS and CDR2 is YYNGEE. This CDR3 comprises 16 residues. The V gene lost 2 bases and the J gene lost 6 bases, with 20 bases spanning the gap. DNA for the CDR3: TGTGCCAGCAGCGTGGTATCGATGGCTCGATCTAATGGCTACACCTTC. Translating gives CASSVVSMARSNGYTF.

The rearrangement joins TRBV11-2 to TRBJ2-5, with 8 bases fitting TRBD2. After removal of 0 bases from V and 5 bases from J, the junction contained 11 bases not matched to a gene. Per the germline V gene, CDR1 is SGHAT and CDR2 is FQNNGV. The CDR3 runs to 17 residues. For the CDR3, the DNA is TGTGCCAGCAGCTTAGAAGTCGCGGGACTAGAGGTGGAGACCCAGTACTTC. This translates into CASSLEVAGLEVETQYF.

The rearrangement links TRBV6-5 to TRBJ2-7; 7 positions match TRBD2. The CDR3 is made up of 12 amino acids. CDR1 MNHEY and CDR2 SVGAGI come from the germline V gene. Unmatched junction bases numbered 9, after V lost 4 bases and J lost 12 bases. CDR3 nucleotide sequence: TGTGCCAGCAGTTCCTCAGGACTAGTTTCGTACTTC. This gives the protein CASSSSGLVSYF.

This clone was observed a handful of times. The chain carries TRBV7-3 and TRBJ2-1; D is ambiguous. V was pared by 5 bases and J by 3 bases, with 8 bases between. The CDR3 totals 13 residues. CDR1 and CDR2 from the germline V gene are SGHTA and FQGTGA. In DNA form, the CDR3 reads TGTGCCAGCAGCCCCCTGGGCTACAATGAGCAGTTCTTC. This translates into CASSPLGYNEQFF.